Presented here are 9 T cell receptor beta chains from one specimen sequenced in a study of shared clonotypes between healthy human individuals. Naive CD8 cells, CD45RO-negative and positively selected for CCR7, excluded terminally differentiated effector memory CD45RA+ cells. Here immunoSEQ multiplex PCR was the method, and the copy in TCRdb shows in-frame clones only, minus some. This table holds about 580,000 clones, 98% found once. The sequenced sample consisted of naive CD8+ T cells sorted from blood. These receptors originate from a man in his thirties or forties in good health.

J is TRBJ2-3 and V is TRBV19; 9 bases line up with TRBD2. CDR1 is LNHDA, CDR2 SQIVND, per germline (reference sequence). V shed 3 bases and J 4 bases; nucleotides not matched to a gene: 11. The CDR3 is made up of 17 amino acids. The CDR3 DNA is TGTGCCAGTAGTATGGCTCCTAGCGGGATTTCGGCAGATACGCAGTATTTT. Protein product: CASSMAPSGISADTQYF.

The sample holds one count of this clone. The chain combines TRBV5-4 with TRBJ2-7; TRBD2 might be the D (6 bases). Germline lookup yields CDR1 SGHNT and CDR2 YYREEE (reference sequence). The length of the CDR3 is 13 residues. V lost 3 bases, J lost 4 bases, and 11 bases lay in between. CDR3 amino acids: CASSSRDFYEQYF. In DNA, the CDR3 is TGTGCCAGCAGCTCCCGGGACTTTTACGAGCAGTACTTC.

The V gene is TRBV20-1, the J gene TRBJ2-7; D is uncertain. This CDR3 is 8 amino acids long. V shed 3 bases and J shed 12 bases, with 6 bases lying between them. The germline CDR1 and CDR2 sequences are DFQATT and SNEGSKA (reference sequence). The CDR3 loop reads CSARGGYF. For the CDR3, the DNA is TGCAGTGCTAGGGGCGGGTACTTC.

The rearrangement uses TRBV5-6 and TRBJ2-3; no definite D call. V lost 5 bases and J 0 bases, leaving 10 bases between the germline ends. Per the germline V gene, CDR1 is SGHDT and CDR2 is YYEEEE. The CDR3 contains 14 residues. The DNA of the CDR3 is TGTGCCAGCAGTCGGTGGGTTAGCACAGATACGCAGTATTTT. The encoded protein is CASSRWVSTDTQYF.

The CDR3 here is CASSLSAAGGYEQYF. CDR3 DNA: TGCGCCAGCAGCTTGTCGGCAGCGGGAGGCTACGAGCAGTACTTC. The J gene is TRBJ2-7, the V gene TRBV5-1; 9 nucleotides line up with TRBD2. CDR1 is SGHRS, CDR2 YFSETQ, per germline. The CDR3 runs 15 residues. J gave up 3 bases and V 1 base, and 5 bases lay outside the gene matches.

This clone was seen more than once but under ten times. The chain has TRBV13 and TRBJ1-1; weak D call: TRBD1 (5 bases). Trimming removed 5 bases from V and 1 base from J, with 8 bases in between. Looked up from germline, CDR1 is PRHDT and CDR2 is FYEKMQ (reference sequence). This CDR3 comprises 13 residues. The CDR3 spells CASSQGTNTEAFF. The CDR3, as DNA: TGTGCCAGCAGCCAAGGGACGAACACTGAAGCTTTCTTT.

The chain couples TRBV5-1 to TRBJ2-7; 11 bases match TRBD1. The J segment lost 3 bases and the V segment lost 1 base, leaving 9 bases of the junction unmatched. CDR1 and CDR2 (germline): SGHRS, YFSETQ. The length of the CDR3 is 17 residues. CDR3 in amino acids: CASSLRLAGQGVYEQYF. Here the CDR3 DNA reads TGCGCCAGCAGCTTGAGACTCGCGGGACAGGGGGTCTACGAGCAGTACTTC. The full variable domain, in which reference TRBV5-1 and TRBJ2-7 provide the parts outside the CDR3, is KAGVTQTPRYLIKTRGQQVTLSCSPISGHRSVSWYQQTPGQGLQFLFEYFSETQRNKGNFPGRFSGRQFSNSRSEMNVSTLELGDSALYLCASSLRLAGQGVYEQYFGPGTRLTVT.

The CDR3 coding sequence is TGTGCCAGCACCCGGTCGGGACACCCTGAAGCTTTCTTT. The encoded protein is CASTRSGHPEAFF. The chain links TRBV5-6 to TRBJ1-1; D perhaps matches TRBD1 (6 bases). Trimming shortened V by 6 bases and J by 6 bases, and 15 bases separated the two germline ends. CDR1 is SGHDT, CDR2 YYEEEE, per germline. The CDR3 has 13 amino acids.

Notes on this clone: This CDR3 is also generated by other DNA sequences in the sample. This chain links TRBV6-5 with TRBJ1-1, with D perhaps TRBD1 (5 bases). Trimming took 4 bases from V and 1 from J, leaving 7 bases between them. There are 13 residues in the CDR3. The germline CDR1 and CDR2 sequences are MNHEY and SVGAGI. CDR3: CASSFGGNTEAFF. DNA for the CDR3: TGTGCCAGCAGTTTTGGGGGGAACACTGAAGCTTTCTTT.